The text below deals with one T cell receptor beta chain. The CDR3 runs 17 residues. With V trimmed by 1 base and J by 1 base, 5 bases remained unmatched. The V gene's germline CDR1 is SEHNR and CDR2 FQNEAQ (reference sequence). These data are taken from a study of T cell changes during pregnancy in multiple sclerosis. Sequencing was performed with immunoSEQ multiplex PCR; in TCRdb, only in-frame clones are kept and a portion is missing. The sample includes 58,000 or so clones, about 90% of them seen just once. This specimen consisted of peripheral blood, obtained in the first trimester of pregnancy. This clonotype originated in a female donor with multiple sclerosis, enrolled in a pregnancy study. The V and J genes are TRBV7-9 and TRBJ2-5; 11 bases are a match to TRBD2. The DNA of the CDR3 is TGTGCCAGCAGCTTAGAACTAGCGGGAGTACTCCAAGAGACCCAGTACTTC. This codes for CASSLELAGVLQETQYF.